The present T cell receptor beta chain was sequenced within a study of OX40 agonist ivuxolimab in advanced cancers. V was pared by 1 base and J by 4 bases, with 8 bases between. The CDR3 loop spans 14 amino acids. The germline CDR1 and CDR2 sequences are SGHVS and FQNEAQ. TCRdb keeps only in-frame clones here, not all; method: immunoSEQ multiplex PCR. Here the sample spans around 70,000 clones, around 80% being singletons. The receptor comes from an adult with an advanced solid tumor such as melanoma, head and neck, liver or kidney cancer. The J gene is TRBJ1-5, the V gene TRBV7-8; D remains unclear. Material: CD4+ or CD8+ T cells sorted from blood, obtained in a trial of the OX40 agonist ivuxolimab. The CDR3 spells CASSLGPGNQPQHF. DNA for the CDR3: TGTGCCAGCAGCTTAGGCCCCGGGAATCAGCCCCAGCATTTT.